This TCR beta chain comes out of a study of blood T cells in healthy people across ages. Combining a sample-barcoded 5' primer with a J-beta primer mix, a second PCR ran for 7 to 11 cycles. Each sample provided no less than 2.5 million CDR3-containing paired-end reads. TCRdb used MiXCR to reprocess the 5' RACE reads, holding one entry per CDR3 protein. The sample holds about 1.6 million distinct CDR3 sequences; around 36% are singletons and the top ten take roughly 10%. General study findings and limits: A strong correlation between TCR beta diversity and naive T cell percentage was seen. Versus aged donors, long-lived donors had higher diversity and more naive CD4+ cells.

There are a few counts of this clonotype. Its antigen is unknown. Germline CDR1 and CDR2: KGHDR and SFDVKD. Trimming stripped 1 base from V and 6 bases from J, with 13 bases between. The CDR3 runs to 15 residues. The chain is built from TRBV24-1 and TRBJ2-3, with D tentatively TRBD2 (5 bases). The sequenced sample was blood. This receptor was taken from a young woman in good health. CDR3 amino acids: CATSDLGLARDTQYF. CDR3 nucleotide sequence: TGTGCCACCAGTGATTTAGGCCTAGCCAGGGATACGCAGTATTTT.